The table lists the clone carrying this TCR beta chain with a few counts. Trimming cost V 2 bases and J 6 bases, with 11 bases left between them. This CDR3 contains 14 residues. TCRdb re-derived calls from the 5' RACE reads in MiXCR, one entry per CDR3 protein. The data hold more than 450,000 distinct CDR3 sequences, with just over 20% observed a single time. This entry comes from a study of T cells after yellow fever vaccination. Here the sequenced sample was PBMCs, taken 21 days after the first yellow fever vaccination. The gene calls are TRBV23-1 and TRBJ1-5; D call uncertain. TRBV23-1 is assigned to the ORF class and has an uncertain function. The source is a man aged 18 to 29 who received the YFV17D yellow fever vaccine. CDR3 residues: CASSQEAGPQPQHF. CDR3 in DNA: TGCGCCAGCAGTCAAGAGGCAGGTCCTCAGCCCCAGCATTTT.